These 18 T cell receptor beta chains share one sample of origin, sequenced in a study of shared clonotypes between healthy human individuals. The data were produced by immunoSEQ multiplex PCR, yet TCRdb's version contains in-frame clones alone and is incomplete. Of about 1 million clones listed, around four fifths were seen once; the top ten hold less than 1.5%. The sequenced sample was memory CD4+ T cells sorted from blood. Described subset: CD45RA-negative fraction. The source of these receptors is a man aged 18-30 years in good health.

This rearrangement joins TRBV14 to TRBJ1-1; D gene ambiguous. The germline V gene has CDR1 SGHDN and CDR2 FVKESK. Deletions cut 4 bases from V and 1 base from J, with 10 bases between. The length of the CDR3 is 14 residues. In DNA, the CDR3 is TGTGCCAGCAGCCTCCTCACCCAGAACACTGAAGCTTTCTTT. Translation gives CASSLLTQNTEAFF.

This chain uses TRBV2 with TRBJ2-1, with 9 nucleotides matching TRBD2. From germline, CDR1 is SNHLY and CDR2 FYNNEI. The CDR3 covers 14 residues. The J segment lost 7 bases and the V segment lost 8 bases, leaving 9 bases of the junction unmatched. The CDR3 loop reads CASRVRGGSNEQFF. In nucleotides, the CDR3 is TGTGCCAGCCGAGTGCGGGGGGGCAGTAATGAGCAGTTCTTC.

The chain employs TRBV19 and TRBJ2-4; no definite D call. Germline V gives CDR1 LNHDA, CDR2 SQIVND (reference sequence). V was clipped by 4 bases and J by 6 bases, with 19 bases between them. CDR3 length: 16 amino acids. The CDR3 is CASSTSDVGKGNIQYF. The CDR3 DNA reads TGTGCCAGTAGTACAAGTGATGTAGGGAAAGGAAACATTCAGTACTTC.

The chain combines TRBV4-1 with TRBJ2-2, with D possibly matching TRBD1 (6 bases). The CDR3 runs 15 residues. Per the germline V gene, CDR1 is MGHRA and CDR2 is YSYEKL. V shed 3 bases and J shed 2 bases, with 10 bases lying between them. The CDR3 loop is CASSQEDSNTGELFF. As DNA, the CDR3 is TGCGCCAGCAGCCAGGAGGACAGTAACACCGGGGAGCTGTTTTTT.

For the CDR3, the DNA is TGTGCCAGCAGCCAAGCCTCCGAGCAGTACTTC. This encodes CASSQASEQYF. The V call is TRBV14, the J call TRBJ2-7; D gene unclear. This CDR3 is built from 11 residues. The V gene lost 1 base and the J gene lost 6 bases, with 4 bases spanning the gap. CDR1 is SGHDN and CDR2 is FVKESK in the germline V gene.

The chain couples TRBV10-3 to TRBJ1-5, with 12 bases that match TRBD1. Trimming took 6 bases from V and 4 from J; bases not matched to a gene: 1. The CDR3 sequence is 14 residues long. The germline V gene encodes CDR1 ENHRY and CDR2 SYGVKD. The CDR3 DNA reads as TGTGCCATCAGGGGACAGGGGGCAAATCAGCCCCAGCATTTT. This codes for CAIRGQGANQPQHF.

The chain joins TRBV18 to TRBJ2-3; TRBD1 agrees at 7 bases. J lost 5 bases, V lost 3 bases, and 2 bases had no gene match. The CDR3 has 13 amino acids. Germline CDR1 reads KGHSH; CDR2 reads LQKENI. CDR3 in DNA: TGTGCCAGCTCACCCCACAGGGGAGATACGCAGTATTTT. This sequence encodes CASSPHRGDTQYF.

The chain carries TRBV19 and TRBJ2-2; possibly TRBD1 for D (5 bases). Germline V gene lookup returns CDR1 LNHDA and CDR2 SQIVND (reference sequence). V lost 5 bases and J lost 1, with 8 bases in between. This CDR3 comprises 14 residues. CDR3 residues: CASSAGQNTGELFF. The CDR3 DNA follows: TGTGCCAGTAGTGCTGGACAGAACACCGGGGAGCTGTTTTTT.

The CDR3 loop is CASSQPDRGNSPLHF. CDR3 DNA: TGCGCCAGCAGCCAACCGGACAGGGGAAATTCACCCCTCCACTTT. This chain joins TRBV4-1 and TRBJ1-6; TRBD1 matches 9 bases. The CDR3 has 15 residues. CDR1 is MGHRA, CDR2 YSYEKL, per germline. The ends lost 2 bases at V and 7 bases at J; junction bases unmatched: 3.

The chain carries TRBV15 and TRBJ1-4, with D perhaps TRBD1 (5 bases). Germline CDR1 LNHNV, CDR2 YYDKDF (reference sequence). The germline V and J ends were trimmed by 1 base and 8 bases, with 14 bases remaining between them. The CDR3 extends over 15 amino acids. The CDR3 DNA reads as TGTGCCACCAGCAGAGGGGGCGCCCCGGGGGAAAAACTGTTTTTT. This codes for CATSRGGAPGEKLFF.

The rearrangement joins TRBV7-2 to TRBJ2-5; no clear D gene. Between the trimmed V and J ends, which lost 1 base and 4 bases, there was a span of 7 bases. The V gene's germline CDR1 is SGHTA and CDR2 FQGNSA. The CDR3 contains 13 residues. For the CDR3, the DNA is TGTGCCAGCAGCTTAGGTTTTATAGAGACCCAGTACTTC. Translated, it gives CASSLGFIETQYF.

The rearrangement joins TRBV2 to TRBJ2-3; 8 positions agree with TRBD2. This CDR3 has 14 residues. V dropped 7 bases and J dropped 4; count of bases not matched to a gene: 7. Germline values: CDR1 SNHLY, CDR2 FYNNEI. CDR3 sequence reads: CASMGLVTSDTQYF. The CDR3 DNA sequence: TGTGCCAGCATGGGACTAGTCACCTCAGATACGCAGTATTTT.

CDR3 bases: TGTGCCAGCAGCCCGTTAGGGCTCCAAGAGACCCAGTACTTC. It encodes CASSPLGLQETQYF. This chain links TRBV2 with TRBJ2-5; D is unclear. CDR1 SNHLY and CDR2 FYNNEI come from the germline V gene. The V end lost 6 bases, the J end lost 1 base, and 12 bases lay between the germline ends. The CDR3 length is 14 residues.

Remarks on this clone: One end of the junction does not line up with germline, which may come from a read error. The chain couples TRBV7-7 to TRBJ2-5, with D possibly being TRBD1 (5 bases). This CDR3 has 15 amino acids. Germline V lookup: CDR1 SSHAT, CDR2 FNYEAQ (reference sequence). CDR3 in amino acids: CASSLTQGPLETQYF. The CDR3, as DNA: TGTGCTAGCAGCTTAACGCAGGGTCCCCTGGAGACCCAGTACTTC.

This rearrangement joins TRBV18 to TRBJ1-1; D gene ambiguous. The CDR3 totals 13 residues. Germline V gene lookup returns CDR1 KGHSH and CDR2 LQKENI. The V and J ends lost 4 bases and 1 base respectively, with 7 bases between them. In DNA form, the CDR3 reads TGTGCCAGCTCACACGACCGGAACACTGAAGCTTTCTTT. Protein: CASSHDRNTEAFF.

The chain recombines TRBV5-8 with TRBJ1-2, with 7 bases lining up with TRBD1. With 1 base clipped from V and 2 bases from J, the junction kept 2 bases outside the gene matches. CDR3 length: 14 amino acids. Germline V lookup: CDR1 SGHTS, CDR2 YDEGEE. The CDR3 spells CASSLRGLNYGYTF. The CDR3 DNA reads as TGTGCCAGCAGCTTGAGGGGGCTGAACTATGGCTACACCTTC.

In the case of this clone: The sample contains more than one DNA sequence encoding this CDR3. The chain combines TRBV20-1 with TRBJ2-3, with no clear D. V was clipped by 6 bases and J by 6 bases, with 7 bases between them. The CDR3 covers 10 residues. Germline CDR1 and CDR2: DFQATT and SNEGSKA (reference sequence). The CDR3 region is CSASTDTQYF. CDR3 bases: TGCAGTGCCAGTACGGATACGCAGTATTTT.

A remark on this clone: Other DNA sequences from this sample encode an identical CDR3 as well. This rearrangement joins TRBV28 to TRBJ1-1; D is undetermined. This CDR3 has 12 amino acids. The germline CDR1 and CDR2 sequences are MDHEN and SYDVKM. Trimming shortened V by 6 bases and J by 1 base, and 6 bases separated the two germline ends. The CDR3 nucleotides read TGTGCCAGCAGACCTCCGAACACTGAAGCTTTCTTT. This encodes CASRPPNTEAFF.